The 4 T cell receptor beta chains reported below all come from one sample, sequenced in a study of blood T cell repertoires in COVID-19. Repertoires were generated with immunoSEQ multiplex PCR, while TCRdb's copy carries only in-frame clones and drops some. The table has some 300,000 clones, around 90% seen once. Source material: peripheral blood. These receptors were collected from a man between 65 and 85 years old with acute or convalescent COVID-19.

The rearrangement links TRBV6-2 or TRBV6-3 to TRBJ2-1; 10 nucleotides line up with TRBD2. V shed 0 bases and J 6 bases; nucleotides not matched to a gene: 8. The CDR3 loop spans 17 amino acids. Germline values: CDR1 MNHEY, CDR2 SVGEGT. In nucleotides, the CDR3 is TGTGCCAGCAGTTACTCTCCAGCTAGCGGGAGAGGCAATGAGCAGTTCTTC. Translated: CASSYSPASGRGNEQFF.

The table lists this clone with a count of one. The V call is TRBV2, the J call TRBJ2-5; 7 bases match TRBD2. The length of the CDR3 is 13 residues. Unmatched junction bases numbered 6, after V lost 9 bases and J lost 2 bases. The germline V gene encodes CDR1 SNHLY and CDR2 FYNNEI. CDR3 nucleotides: TGTGCCAGTGGGGGGAGGGCGCAAGAGACCCAGTACTTC. Translating it yields CASGGRAQETQYF.

The chain carries TRBV27 and TRBJ1-1; 7 nucleotides align to TRBD1. The CDR3 sequence is 14 residues long. J gave up 1 base and V 6 bases, and 5 bases lay outside the gene matches. Germline CDR1 is MNHEY and CDR2 is SMNVEV (reference sequence). CDR3 residues: CASRTQGTNTEAFF. The CDR3 DNA is TGTGCCAGCAGGACACAGGGGACGAACACTGAAGCTTTCTTT.

This sequence joins TRBV5-1 and TRBJ2-5; 7 nucleotides agree with TRBD1. Germline CDR1 reads SGHRS; CDR2 reads YFSETQ. The CDR3 is 17 residues long. With 0 bases clipped from V and 2 bases from J, the junction kept 10 bases outside the gene matches. CDR3 nucleotides: TGCGCCAGCAGCTTGGACGGGACAGCCTACCGACAAGAGACCCAGTACTTC. This sequence encodes CASSLDGTAYRQETQYF.